A selection of T cell receptor beta chains follows, all from one sample in a study of blood T cell repertoires in COVID-19. Repertoires were generated with immunoSEQ multiplex PCR, while TCRdb's copy carries only in-frame clones and drops some. The top ten clones hold about 1.7% of a sample with approximately 210,000 clones, about 87% of them seen once. Material for sequencing was peripheral blood. These receptors originate from a man in his 70s with acute or convalescent COVID-19. CDR3s include the opening cysteine and the closing phenylalanine or tryptophan. The order of the fields is D gene, J gene, clone size, V gene, CDR3 protein, CDR3 DNA. D genes are given only for firm matches. Part of the rows lack a size; the others show once, few, many or a class for expanded clones.

D gene: NA; J gene: TRBJ1-1; clone size: few; V gene: TRBV5-1; CDR3 protein: CASNMGHTNTEAFF; CDR3 DNA: TGCGCCAGCAACATGGGACATACTAACACTGAAGCTTTCTTT
D gene: NA; J gene: TRBJ1-2; clone size: NA; V gene: TRBV5-1; CDR3 protein: CASSEGQNYGYTF; CDR3 DNA: TGCGCCAGCAGCGAAGGACAGAACTATGGCTACACCTTC
D gene: TRBD1; J gene: TRBJ1-5; clone size: NA; V gene: TRBV2; CDR3 protein: CASMDRRSNQPQHF; CDR3 DNA: TGTGCCAGCATGGACAGGAGAAGCAATCAGCCCCAGCATTTT
D gene: TRBD2; J gene: TRBJ2-1; clone size: NA; V gene: TRBV7-3; CDR3 protein: CASSLSGSLVNEQFF; CDR3 DNA: TGTGCCAGCAGCTTGAGCGGGAGTCTCGTCAATGAGCAGTTCTTC
D gene: TRBD1; J gene: TRBJ2-1; clone size: NA; V gene: TRBV5-4; CDR3 protein: CASSAATGPGSFHEQFF; CDR3 DNA: TGTGCCAGCAGCGCAGCGACAGGGCCGGGATCTTTCCATGAGCAGTTCTTC
D gene: TRBD2; J gene: TRBJ2-1; clone size: once; V gene: TRBV7-2; CDR3 protein: CASSLGGTSVYEQFF; CDR3 DNA: TGTGCCAGCAGCTTAGGCGGGACTAGCGTCTATGAGCAGTTCTTC
D gene: NA; J gene: TRBJ1-5; clone size: few; V gene: TRBV11-2; CDR3 protein: CASSTTGNQPQHF; CDR3 DNA: TGTGCCAGCAGCACGACAGGTAATCAGCCCCAGCATTTT
D gene: TRBD2; J gene: TRBJ2-5; clone size: NA; V gene: TRBV12-3/TRBV12-4; CDR3 protein: CASSRGVSETQYF; CDR3 DNA: TGTGCCAGCAGTCGGGGGGTCAGCGAGACCCAGTACTTC
D gene: NA; J gene: TRBJ1-2; clone size: NA; V gene: TRBV2; CDR3 protein: CASMRRERGYTF; CDR3 DNA: TGTGCCAGCATGCGCAGGGAACGTGGCTACACCTTC
D gene: TRBD2; J gene: TRBJ2-3; clone size: NA; V gene: TRBV7-2; CDR3 protein: CASSAKLAGGRSDTQYF; CDR3 DNA: TGTGCCAGCAGCGCGAAACTAGCGGGAGGCAGGTCCGATACGCAGTATTTT
D gene: NA; J gene: TRBJ1-1; clone size: NA; V gene: TRBV10-3; CDR3 protein: CAISEATVNTEAFF; CDR3 DNA: TGTGCCATCAGTGAAGCGACAGTAAACACTGAAGCTTTCTTT
D gene: NA; J gene: TRBJ2-3; clone size: NA; V gene: TRBV20-1; CDR3 protein: CSASSPYTDTQYF; CDR3 DNA: TGCAGTGCTAGTTCCCCTTACACAGATACGCAGTATTTT
D gene: NA; J gene: TRBJ1-4; clone size: NA; V gene: TRBV14; CDR3 protein: CASSRQQFATNEKLFF; CDR3 DNA: TGTGCCAGCAGCCGACAGCAGTTTGCAACTAATGAAAAACTGTTTTTT
D gene: TRBD2; J gene: TRBJ2-7; clone size: NA; V gene: TRBV18; CDR3 protein: CASSPGTSGRVYEQYF; CDR3 DNA: TGTGCCAGCTCACCCGGGACTAGCGGGAGAGTCTACGAGCAGTACTTC
D gene: TRBD1; J gene: TRBJ1-4; clone size: once; V gene: TRBV29-1; CDR3 protein: CSVGQGGNEKLFF; CDR3 DNA: TGCAGCGTCGGACAGGGAGGTAATGAAAAACTGTTTTTT
D gene: NA; J gene: TRBJ2-1; clone size: NA; V gene: TRBV3-1/TRBV3-2; CDR3 protein: CASSQGRNGEFF; CDR3 DNA: TGTGCCAGCAGCCAGGGCCGTAACGGGGAGTTCTTC
D gene: NA; J gene: TRBJ2-5; clone size: NA; V gene: TRBV7-2; CDR3 protein: CASSPSGETQYF; CDR3 DNA: TGTGCCAGCAGCCCATCCGGGGAGACCCAGTACTTC
D gene: NA; J gene: TRBJ1-1; clone size: NA; V gene: TRBV7-2; CDR3 protein: CASSRLNTEAFF; CDR3 DNA: TGTGCCAGCAGCCGGTTGAACACTGAAGCTTTCTTT
D gene: NA; J gene: TRBJ2-1; clone size: few; V gene: TRBV10-2; CDR3 protein: CASSEGSSYNEQFF; CDR3 DNA: TGCGCCAGCAGTGAGGGCAGCTCCTACAATGAGCAGTTCTTC
D gene: NA; J gene: TRBJ1-3; clone size: NA; V gene: TRBV18; CDR3 protein: CASGTTSGNTIYF; CDR3 DNA: TGTGCCAGTGGGACAACCTCTGGAAACACCATATATTTT
D gene: NA; J gene: TRBJ2-7; clone size: NA; V gene: TRBV27; CDR3 protein: CARQGYFPEQYF; CDR3 DNA: TGTGCCAGACAGGGATATTTTCCCGAGCAGTACTTC
D gene: NA; J gene: TRBJ1-3; clone size: NA; V gene: TRBV3-1/TRBV3-2; CDR3 protein: CASRPSNSGNTIYF; CDR3 DNA: TGTGCCAGCAGACCGAGTAACTCTGGAAACACCATATATTTT
D gene: TRBD2; J gene: TRBJ2-2; clone size: NA; V gene: TRBV7-2; CDR3 protein: CASRVTSGSTGELFF; CDR3 DNA: TGTGCCAGCAGGGTGACTAGCGGGAGTACCGGGGAGCTGTTTTTT
D gene: NA; J gene: TRBJ2-1; clone size: NA; V gene: TRBV29-1; CDR3 protein: CSVARGGISYNEQFF; CDR3 DNA: TGCAGCGTCGCAAGGGGCGGGATCTCCTACAATGAGCAGTTCTTC
D gene: NA; J gene: TRBJ2-7; clone size: once; V gene: TRBV11-1; CDR3 protein: CASSLDRSEQYF; CDR3 DNA: TGTGCCAGCAGCTTAGACAGATCCGAGCAGTACTTC
D gene: NA; J gene: TRBJ2-4; clone size: NA; V gene: TRBV21-1; CDR3 protein: CARTGGQDEYIQYF; CDR3 DNA: TGTGCCCGCACCGGGGGACAGGATGAGTACATTCAGTACTTC
D gene: NA; J gene: TRBJ2-3; clone size: once; V gene: TRBV6-1; CDR3 protein: CASSETELIPDTQYF; CDR3 DNA: TGTGCCAGCAGTGAAACCGAACTCATCCCAGATACGCAGTATTTT
D gene: NA; J gene: TRBJ2-3; clone size: NA; V gene: TRBV24-1; CDR3 protein: CATSDPGGNSTDTQYF; CDR3 DNA: TGTGCCACCAGTGACCCTGGCGGAAATAGCACAGATACGCAGTATTTT
D gene: NA; J gene: TRBJ1-6; clone size: NA; V gene: TRBV3-1/TRBV3-2; CDR3 protein: CASSSGSGSYNSPLHF; CDR3 DNA: TGTGCCAGCAGCTCAGGGTCGGGCTCCTATAATTCACCCCTCCACTTT
D gene: NA; J gene: TRBJ1-3; clone size: NA; V gene: TRBV18; CDR3 protein: CASSPPGRASSGNTIYF; CDR3 DNA: TGTGCCAGCTCACCACCCGGGAGGGCCTCCTCTGGAAACACCATATATTTT
D gene: NA; J gene: TRBJ1-1; clone size: few; V gene: TRBV5-5; CDR3 protein: CASSLRQYMNTEAFF; CDR3 DNA: TGTGCCAGCAGCTTGAGACAGTACATGAACACTGAAGCTTTCTTT
D gene: NA; J gene: TRBJ2-1; clone size: NA; V gene: TRBV7-2; CDR3 protein: CASSLRAGQSGNEQFF; CDR3 DNA: TGTGCCAGCAGCCTTAGGGCAGGCCAAAGCGGCAATGAGCAGTTCTTC
D gene: NA; J gene: TRBJ2-7; clone size: NA; V gene: TRBV19; CDR3 protein: CASSIDYPYEQYF; CDR3 DNA: TGTGCCAGTAGTATAGATTATCCTTACGAGCAGTACTTC
D gene: NA; J gene: TRBJ2-3; clone size: NA; V gene: TRBV5-1; CDR3 protein: CASSQESSTQYF; CDR3 DNA: TGCGCCAGCAGCCAGGAAAGCAGCACGCAGTATTTT
D gene: NA; J gene: TRBJ1-1; clone size: few; V gene: TRBV6-5; CDR3 protein: CASSYSEQGNTEAFF; CDR3 DNA: TGTGCCAGCAGTTACTCGGAACAGGGAAACACTGAAGCTTTCTTT
D gene: TRBD2; J gene: TRBJ2-3; clone size: once; V gene: TRBV29-1; CDR3 protein: CSVESAGVTDTQYF; CDR3 DNA: TGCAGCGTTGAATCGGCGGGGGTCACAGATACGCAGTATTTT
D gene: TRBD2; J gene: TRBJ2-1; clone size: NA; V gene: TRBV11-2; CDR3 protein: CASTTGTSSEQFF; CDR3 DNA: TGTGCCAGCACCACGGGGACTAGCAGTGAGCAGTTCTTC
D gene: TRBD2; J gene: TRBJ2-1; clone size: NA; V gene: TRBV6-1; CDR3 protein: CASSEGAGVYNEQFF; CDR3 DNA: TGTGCCAGCAGTGAGGGTGCGGGAGTCTACAATGAGCAGTTCTTC
D gene: TRBD1; J gene: TRBJ1-4; clone size: NA; V gene: TRBV7-6; CDR3 protein: CASSLGTGGLVEKLFF; CDR3 DNA: TGTGCCAGCAGCCTAGGAACAGGGGGCTTAGTTGAAAAACTGTTTTTT
D gene: NA; J gene: TRBJ1-1; clone size: NA; V gene: TRBV9; CDR3 protein: CASSVGEMNTEAFF; CDR3 DNA: TGTGCCAGCAGCGTAGGCGAGATGAACACTGAAGCTTTCTTT
D gene: TRBD1; J gene: TRBJ2-1; clone size: NA; V gene: TRBV7-3; CDR3 protein: CASSLGTARGQFF; CDR3 DNA: TGTGCCAGCAGCCTAGGGACAGCACGGGGGCAGTTCTTC
D gene: NA; J gene: TRBJ1-4; clone size: NA; V gene: TRBV7-9; CDR3 protein: CASSRRGGGDEKLFF; CDR3 DNA: TGTGCCAGCAGCAGAAGGGGGGGCGGGGACGAAAAACTGTTTTTT
D gene: NA; J gene: TRBJ1-5; clone size: NA; V gene: TRBV7-2; CDR3 protein: CASSWAGDQPQHF; CDR3 DNA: TGTGCCAGCAGCTGGGCAGGGGACCAGCCCCAGCATTTT
D gene: TRBD1; J gene: TRBJ2-7; clone size: many; V gene: TRBV19; CDR3 protein: CASSLMTGSEQYF; CDR3 DNA: TGTGCCAGTAGTCTAATGACAGGGTCCGAGCAGTACTTC
D gene: NA; J gene: TRBJ1-6; clone size: NA; V gene: TRBV6-4; CDR3 protein: CASTNNPGMSPLHF; CDR3 DNA: TGTGCCAGCACCAACAATCCGGGGATGTCACCCCTCCACTTT
D gene: TRBD2; J gene: TRBJ2-1; clone size: NA; V gene: TRBV19; CDR3 protein: CASGEGGSLSYNEQFF; CDR3 DNA: TGTGCCAGCGGGGAGGGCGGGAGTCTCTCCTACAATGAGCAGTTCTTC
D gene: TRBD1; J gene: TRBJ1-1; clone size: NA; V gene: TRBV6-6; CDR3 protein: CASSLGQGLRTEAFF; CDR3 DNA: TGTGCCAGCAGCCTGGGACAGGGGTTGAGGACTGAAGCTTTCTTT
D gene: TRBD1; J gene: TRBJ1-2; clone size: NA; V gene: TRBV6-5; CDR3 protein: CASSLGTGNYGYTF; CDR3 DNA: TGTGCCAGCAGTTTGGGGACAGGGAACTATGGCTACACCTTC
D gene: TRBD1; J gene: TRBJ1-5; clone size: many; V gene: TRBV2; CDR3 protein: CASTDRGSNQPQHF; CDR3 DNA: TGTGCCAGCACGGACAGGGGTAGCAATCAGCCCCAGCATTTT
D gene: NA; J gene: TRBJ1-5; clone size: once; V gene: TRBV19; CDR3 protein: CASSWRGNQPQHF; CDR3 DNA: TGTGCCAGTAGTTGGCGGGGCAATCAGCCCCAGCATTTT
D gene: NA; J gene: TRBJ1-4; clone size: NA; V gene: TRBV3-1/TRBV3-2; CDR3 protein: CASSQDYPGSRATNEKLFF; CDR3 DNA: TGTGCCAGCAGCCAAGATTATCCAGGGTCAAGGGCAACTAATGAAAAACTGTTTTTT
D gene: NA; J gene: TRBJ2-1; clone size: NA; V gene: TRBV5-1; CDR3 protein: CASSLGGRYNEQFF; CDR3 DNA: TGCGCCAGCAGCTTGGGAGGAAGATACAATGAGCAGTTCTTC
D gene: NA; J gene: TRBJ2-2; clone size: NA; V gene: TRBV5-6; CDR3 protein: CASSRTVTGELFF; CDR3 DNA: TGTGCCAGCAGCCGGACAGTTACCGGGGAGCTGTTTTTT